The next 5 T cell receptor beta chains were all read from a single sample in a study of CD4 and CD8 cells across lung adenocarcinoma regions. MiXCR was run by TCRdb on the PCR reads, yielding one entry per CDR3 protein. The data hold fewer than 25,000 distinct CDR3 sequences, with about 54% observed a single time. The sample comprised CD8+ T cells from the center of a lung tumor. The receptor source for this set is a female donor with lung adenocarcinoma. The CD4 and CD8 labels of this study may be unreliable.

Many counts were recorded for this clonotype. The rearrangement joins TRBV23-1 to TRBJ2-7, with 10 bases matching TRBD1. TRBV23-1 is designated an ORF whose function remains uncertain. V was clipped by 2 bases and J by 2 bases; unmatched bases: 6. This CDR3 spans 16 amino acids. The CDR3 bases are TGCGCCAGCAGTCAACACCCGGGACAGGGGCCCTACGAGCAGTACTTC. Protein sequence: CASSQHPGQGPYEQYF.

A few counts support this clonotype. The J gene is TRBJ2-3, the V gene TRBV6-5, with 10 bases identical to TRBD1. CDR3 size: 15 residues. Germline V gives CDR1 MNHEY, CDR2 SVGAGI. The junction had 2 bases not matched to a gene; V was cut back by 2 bases and J by 3 bases. The CDR3 DNA reads as TGTGCCAGCAGTTACGGGACAGGGGATACAGATACGCAGTATTTT. Residues: CASSYGTGDTDTQYF.

The gene calls are TRBV27 and TRBJ2-1, with 9 bases that match TRBD2. This CDR3 has 16 amino acids. Germline V lookup: CDR1 MNHEY, CDR2 SMNVEV (reference sequence). Germline trimming cut 0 bases from V and 9 bases from J; bases unmatched to any gene: 9. CDR3 sequence reads: CASSLSFLQAGGEQFF. The CDR3, as DNA: TGTGCCAGCAGTTTATCGTTCCTTCAAGCGGGAGGTGAGCAGTTCTTC.

This clonotype came up once. This rearrangement joins TRBV7-2 to TRBJ2-5; 9 bases agree with TRBD2. Gene TRBJ2-1 matches the end of the DNA better, so the J call may be wrong. The V gene's germline CDR1 is SGHTA and CDR2 FQGNSA. This CDR3 comprises 16 residues. Here the CDR3 reads CASSFRGRGGRNEQFF. CDR3 DNA sequence: TGTGCCAGCAGCTTCCGAGGGCGGGGGGGCCGGAATGAGCAGTTCTTC.

As regards this clonotype: One end of the junction is discordant with germline, which a read error may explain. The chain is built from TRBV27 and TRBJ2-3, with D possibly matching TRBD2 (5 bases). CDR3 length equals 15 residues. Germline V gene lookup returns CDR1 MNHEY and CDR2 SMNVEV (reference sequence). CDR3 coding DNA: TGTGGCCGCGTTCCGGGGATGAGGGATACAAATACGCAGTATTTC. The encoded protein is CGRVPGMRDTNTQYF.